Included here is one T cell receptor (beta chain) sequence, with context. The specificity of this receptor is unknown. The record has no base qualities; no much larger clone is one base away. The trial excluded patients who had a history of autoimmune disease or who were on systemic immunosuppression. Peripheral blood for TCR sequencing was drawn from every dose cohort at baseline, at cycle 4 day 1 and at cycle 7 day 1. Samples came from an open-label, multicenter, first-in-human phase I dose-escalation trial of ivuxolimab. Adults with locally advanced or metastatic melanoma, renal cell, hepatocellular, or head and neck squamous cell carcinoma were enrolled in the trial. CD4+ and CD8+ T cells were sorted separately from peripheral blood before TCR sequencing. Inclusive of the bounding cysteine and phenylalanine, the CDR3 is 10 residues long. This entry keeps only the CDR3 DNA: 30 bases, framed from base 1. Between the V and J ends, shortened by 6 bases and 5 bases respectively, the junction contains 4 bases. CDR1 and CDR2, per the germline V gene, are MNHNS and SASEGT.

Genomic DNA was extracted from sorted cells for sequencing of the TCRbeta CDR3 region. TCRbeta CDR3 regions were sequenced using the immunoSEQ Assay. TCRdb re-hosts the immuneACCESS table, in-frame sequences only. Its copies lack some clones; in the studies checked, an unresolved V gene accounts for under half of them, and the cause for the rest is not known. In this sample the table shows about 120,000 clones, roughly nine tenths of which occur a single time. 0.25% to 0.3% of the sample comes from the top ten. The data derive from a study of OX40 agonist ivuxolimab in advanced cancers. Context from the whole study: The costimulatory receptor OX40 (CD134) was targeted by ivuxolimab, a fully human IgG2 agonistic monoclonal antibody. Prior anti-PD-1, anti-PD-L1 or anti-CTLA-4 therapy was permitted, and checkpoint inhibitors had been received by more than 35% of dose-escalation patients. The paper describes the monotherapy dose-escalation part (N of about 57 patients) of the phase I trial of ivuxolimab. Peripheral TCRbeta sequencing aimed to test whether ivuxolimab altered TCR sequence diversity and caused clonal T-cell expansion. A male proportion of around 80% and a mean age of 60 years, ranging from 23 to 79, were recorded for the dose-escalation cohort. Partial responses occurred in three dose-escalation patients, of whom one had hepatocellular carcinoma and two had cutaneous melanoma. Intravenous ivuxolimab was administered to patients every 2 weeks at six dose levels: 0.01, 0.1, 0.3, 1.5, 3 and 10 mg/kg. Among the roughly 52 dose-escalation patients, around 20 had hepatocellular carcinoma, around 15 melanoma, 9 renal cell carcinoma and 9 head and neck cancer. Study-wide conclusions, independent of this receptor: At doses of 0.1 to 3.0 mg/kg, clonal expansion of both CD4+ and CD8+ blood T cells was observed from baseline to week 6. The antigen specificity of the peripheral T cells that underwent clonal expansion was not determined. Partial responders in the 0.1-3.0 mg/kg groups had among the lowest normalized peripheral clonal expansion, especially among CD8+ T cells. After ivuxolimab, CD8+ T cells had more expanded clones than CD4+ T cells on average. Low levels of normalized T-cell clonal expansion were also seen in some patients who did not respond.

The sequence joins TRBV6-1 to TRBJ2-5; no D segment can be confidently identified. The clonotype was recovered from an adult with an advanced solid tumor such as melanoma, head and neck, liver or kidney cancer. Sample: CD4+ or CD8+ T cells sorted from blood, taken in a trial of the OX40 agonist ivuxolimab. This receptor carries the CDR3 CASREETQYF. In nucleotide form, the sequence is TGTGCCAGCAGGGAGGAGACCCAGTACTTC.